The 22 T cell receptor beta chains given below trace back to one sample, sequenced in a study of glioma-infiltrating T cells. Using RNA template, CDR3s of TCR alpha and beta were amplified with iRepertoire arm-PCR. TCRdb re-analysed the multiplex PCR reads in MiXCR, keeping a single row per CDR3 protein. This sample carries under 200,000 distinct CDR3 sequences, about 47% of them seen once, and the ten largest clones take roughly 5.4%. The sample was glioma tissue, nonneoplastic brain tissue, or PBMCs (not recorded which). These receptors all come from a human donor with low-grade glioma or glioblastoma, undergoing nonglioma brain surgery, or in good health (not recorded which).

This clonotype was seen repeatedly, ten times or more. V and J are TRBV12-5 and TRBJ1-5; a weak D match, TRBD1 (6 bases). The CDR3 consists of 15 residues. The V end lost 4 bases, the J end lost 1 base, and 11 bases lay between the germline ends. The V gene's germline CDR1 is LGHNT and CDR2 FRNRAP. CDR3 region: CASGSGQSSNQPQHF. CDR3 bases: TGTGCTAGTGGTTCAGGACAGTCCAGCAATCAGCCCCAGCATTTT. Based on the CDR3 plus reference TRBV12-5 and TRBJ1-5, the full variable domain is DARVTQTPRHKVTEMGQEVTMRCQPILGHNTVFWYRQTMMQGLELLAYFRNRAPLDDSGMPKDRFSAEMPDATLATLKIQPSEPRDSAVYFCASGSGQSSNQPQHFGDGTRLSIL.

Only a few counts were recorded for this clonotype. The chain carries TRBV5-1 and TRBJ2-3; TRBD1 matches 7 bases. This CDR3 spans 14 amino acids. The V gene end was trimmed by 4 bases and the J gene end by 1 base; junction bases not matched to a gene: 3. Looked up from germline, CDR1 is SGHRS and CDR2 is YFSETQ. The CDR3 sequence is CASSQGQRTDTQYF. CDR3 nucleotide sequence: TGCGCCAGCAGCCAGGGACAGCGCACAGATACGCAGTATTTT.

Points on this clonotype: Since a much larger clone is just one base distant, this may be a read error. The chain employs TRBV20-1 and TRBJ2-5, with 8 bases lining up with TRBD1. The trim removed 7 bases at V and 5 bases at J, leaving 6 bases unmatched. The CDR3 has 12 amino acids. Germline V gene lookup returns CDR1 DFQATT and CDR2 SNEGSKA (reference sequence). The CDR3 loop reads CSGQPGGETQYF. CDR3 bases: TGCAGTGGCCAACCAGGGGGCGAGACCCAGTACTTC.

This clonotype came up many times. CDR3 sequence (DNA): TGTGCCAGCAGTTTGAGGGTAACTGAAGCTTTCTTT. Translation: CASSLRVTEAFF. V is TRBV12-3 or TRBV12-4 and J is TRBJ1-1, with no clear D. The ends were cut back, 3 bases at V and 5 bases at J, with 7 bases in the middle. The CDR3 length is 12 residues.

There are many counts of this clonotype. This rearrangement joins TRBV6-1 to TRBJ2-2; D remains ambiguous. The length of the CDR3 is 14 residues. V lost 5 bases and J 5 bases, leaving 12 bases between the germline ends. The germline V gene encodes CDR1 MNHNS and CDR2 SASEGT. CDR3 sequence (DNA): TGTGCCAGCAGTTATGACGGACGAACCGGGGAGCTGTTTTTT. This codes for CASSYDGRTGELFF.

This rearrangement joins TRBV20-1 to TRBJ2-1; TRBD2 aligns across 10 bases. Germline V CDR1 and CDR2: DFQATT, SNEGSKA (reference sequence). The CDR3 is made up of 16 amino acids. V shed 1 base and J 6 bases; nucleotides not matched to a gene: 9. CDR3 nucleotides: TGCAGTGCTAGAGTGCGCCTAGCGGGAGTAGGCAATGAGCAGTTCTTC. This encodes CSARVRLAGVGNEQFF.

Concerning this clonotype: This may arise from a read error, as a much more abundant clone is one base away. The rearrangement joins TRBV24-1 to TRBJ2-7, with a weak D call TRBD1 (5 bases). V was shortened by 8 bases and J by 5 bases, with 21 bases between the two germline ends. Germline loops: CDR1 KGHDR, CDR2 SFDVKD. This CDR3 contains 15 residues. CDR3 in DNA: TGTGCCACCATCATCGAGGTGCAGGGCTTGCACGAGCAGTACTTC. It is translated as CATIIEVQGLHEQYF.

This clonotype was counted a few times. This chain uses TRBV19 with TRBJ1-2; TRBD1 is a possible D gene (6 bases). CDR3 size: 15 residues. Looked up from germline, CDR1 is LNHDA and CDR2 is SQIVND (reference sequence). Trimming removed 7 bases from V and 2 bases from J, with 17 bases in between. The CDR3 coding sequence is TGTGCCAGTATTCCCAAAACGGGACAAAACTATGGCTACACCTTC. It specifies CASIPKTGQNYGYTF.

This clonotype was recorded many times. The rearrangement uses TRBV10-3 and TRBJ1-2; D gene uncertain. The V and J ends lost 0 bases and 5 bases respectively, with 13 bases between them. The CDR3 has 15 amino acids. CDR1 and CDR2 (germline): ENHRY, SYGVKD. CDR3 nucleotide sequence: TGTGCCATCAGTGAGTCCCAGGATGGACGGTATGGCTACACCTTC. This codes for CAISESQDGRYGYTF.

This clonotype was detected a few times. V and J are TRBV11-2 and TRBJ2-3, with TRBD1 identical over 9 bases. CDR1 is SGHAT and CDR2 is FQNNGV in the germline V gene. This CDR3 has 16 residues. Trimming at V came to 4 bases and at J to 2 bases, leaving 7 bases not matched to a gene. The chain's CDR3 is CASSSWTGAVTDTQYF. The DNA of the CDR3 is TGTGCCAGCAGCTCCTGGACAGGGGCGGTCACAGATACGCAGTATTTT.

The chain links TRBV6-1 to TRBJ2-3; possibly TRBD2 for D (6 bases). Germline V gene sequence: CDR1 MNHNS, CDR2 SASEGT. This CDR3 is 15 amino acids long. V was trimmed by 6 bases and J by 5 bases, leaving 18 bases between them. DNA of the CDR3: TGTGCCAGCAGCCTAACCGGGGGTGTAGGAGATACGCAGTATTTT. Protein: CASSLTGGVGDTQYF.

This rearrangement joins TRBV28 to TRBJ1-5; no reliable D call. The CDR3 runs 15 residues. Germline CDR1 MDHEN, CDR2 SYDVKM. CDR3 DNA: TGTGTTAGCAGTTTAACCCGGGGTCCAGAACAGCCCCAGCATTTT. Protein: CVSSLTRGPEQPQHF.

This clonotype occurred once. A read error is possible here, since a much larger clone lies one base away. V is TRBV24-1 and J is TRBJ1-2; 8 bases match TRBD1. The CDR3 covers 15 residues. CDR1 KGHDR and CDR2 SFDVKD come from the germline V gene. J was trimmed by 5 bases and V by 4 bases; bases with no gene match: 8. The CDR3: CATSDGQGQPYGYTF. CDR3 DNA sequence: TGTGCCACCAGTGACGGACAGGGACAACCATATGGCTACACCTTC.

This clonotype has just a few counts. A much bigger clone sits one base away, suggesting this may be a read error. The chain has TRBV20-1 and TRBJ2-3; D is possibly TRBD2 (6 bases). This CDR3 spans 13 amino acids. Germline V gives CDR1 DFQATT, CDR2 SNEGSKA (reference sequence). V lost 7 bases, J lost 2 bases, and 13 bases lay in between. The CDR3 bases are TGCAGTGATGGGGGGACGTACACAGATACGCAGTATTTT. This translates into CSDGGTYTDTQYF.

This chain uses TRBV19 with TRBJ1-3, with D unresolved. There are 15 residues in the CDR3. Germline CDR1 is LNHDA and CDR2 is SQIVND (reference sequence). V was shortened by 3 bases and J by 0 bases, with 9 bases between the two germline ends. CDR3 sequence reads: CASSIALHSGNTIYF. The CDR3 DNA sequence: TGTGCCAGTAGTATTGCCCTTCACTCTGGAAACACCATATATTTT.

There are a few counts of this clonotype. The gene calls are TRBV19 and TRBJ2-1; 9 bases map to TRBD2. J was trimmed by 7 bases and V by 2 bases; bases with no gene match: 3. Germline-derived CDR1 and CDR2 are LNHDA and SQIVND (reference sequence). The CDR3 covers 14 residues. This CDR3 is CASSIILAGNEQFF. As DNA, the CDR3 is TGTGCCAGTAGTATAATCCTAGCGGGGAATGAGCAGTTCTTC.

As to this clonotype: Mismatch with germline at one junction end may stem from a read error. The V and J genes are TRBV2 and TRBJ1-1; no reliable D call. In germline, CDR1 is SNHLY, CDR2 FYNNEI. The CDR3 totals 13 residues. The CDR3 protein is CASSRQMNAEAFF. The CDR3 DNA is TGTGCCAGCAGTAGGCAGATGAACGCTGAAGCTTTCTTT.

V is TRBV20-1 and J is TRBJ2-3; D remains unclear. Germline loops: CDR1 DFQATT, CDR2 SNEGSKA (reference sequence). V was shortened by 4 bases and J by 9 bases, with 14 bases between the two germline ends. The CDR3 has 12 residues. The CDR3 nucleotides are TGCAGTGCTATAGTGAGTGTTGGAACGCAGTATTTT. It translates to CSAIVSVGTQYF.

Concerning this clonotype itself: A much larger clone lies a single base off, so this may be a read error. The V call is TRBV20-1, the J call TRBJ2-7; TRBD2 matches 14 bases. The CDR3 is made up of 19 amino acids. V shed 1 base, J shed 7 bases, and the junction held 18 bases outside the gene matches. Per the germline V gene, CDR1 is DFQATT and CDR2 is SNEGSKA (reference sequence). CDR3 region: CSARASRTSGRTAYNEQYF. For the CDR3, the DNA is TGCAGTGCTAGAGCCTCAAGGACTAGCGGGAGGACAGCCTACAATGAGCAGTACTTC.

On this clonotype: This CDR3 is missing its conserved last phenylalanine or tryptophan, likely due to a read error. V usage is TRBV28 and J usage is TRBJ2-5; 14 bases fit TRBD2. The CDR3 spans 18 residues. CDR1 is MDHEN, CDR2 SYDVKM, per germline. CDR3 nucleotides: TGTGCCTGCAGCCCTTCTCCGACTAGCGGGAGGGGTAAGGGGACCCAGTACTTA. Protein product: CACSPSPTSGRGKGTQYL.

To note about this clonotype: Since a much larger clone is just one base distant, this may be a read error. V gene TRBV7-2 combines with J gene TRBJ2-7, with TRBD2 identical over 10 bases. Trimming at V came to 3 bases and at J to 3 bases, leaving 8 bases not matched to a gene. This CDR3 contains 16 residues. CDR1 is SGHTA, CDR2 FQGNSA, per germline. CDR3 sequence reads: CASSFFTSGMNYEQYF. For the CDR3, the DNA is TGTGCCAGCAGCTTCTTTACTAGCGGGATGAACTACGAGCAGTACTTC.

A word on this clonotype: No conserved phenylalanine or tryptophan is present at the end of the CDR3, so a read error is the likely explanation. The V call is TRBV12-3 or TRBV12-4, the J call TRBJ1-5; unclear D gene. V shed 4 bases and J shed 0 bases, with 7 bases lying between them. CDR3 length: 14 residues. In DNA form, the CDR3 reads TGTGCCAGCAGTTCAAGAGTTAGCAATCAGCCCCAGCATTCT. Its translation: CASSSRVSNQPQHS.